This T cell receptor (beta chain) was recovered during a study of beta chain features in type 1 diabetes. Germline assignment: CDR1 MDHEN and CDR2 SYDVKM. V was clipped by 7 bases and J by 1 base, with 8 bases between them. CDR3 length: 12 residues. This clone has more than one count but fewer than ten. Its antigen remains unknown. All of the sorted populations showed purity greater than 95%. Of the isolated RNA, all was reverse transcribed, and so the sequenced material was expressed TCRB transcripts. Generated by immunoSEQ multiplex PCR, the TCRdb table keeps only in-frame clones and is missing some. The data hold hundreds of thousands of clones, with about a sixth observed a single time. Study-wide results and limits: Diminished insertions and augmented deletions at VDJ junctions characterized type 1 diabetes patients. Shorter templates might be favored by PCR, and equally so in patients and in controls.

The clonotype was recovered from a woman aged 18 to 35 in good health. Sample: naive CD4+ T cells from blood. The V and J genes are TRBV28 and TRBJ2-7; the D is unclear. Here the CDR3 DNA reads TGTGCCAGCAATCAGCGATCCTACGAGCAGTACTTC. Translating it yields CASNQRSYEQYF. The whole variable domain, filled in from reference TRBV28 and TRBJ2-7, reads DVKVTQSSRYLVKRTGEKVFLECVQDMDHENMFWYRQDPGLGLRLIYFSYDVKMKEKGDIPEGYSVSREKKERFSLILESASTNQTSMYLCASNQRSYEQYFGPGTRLTVT.